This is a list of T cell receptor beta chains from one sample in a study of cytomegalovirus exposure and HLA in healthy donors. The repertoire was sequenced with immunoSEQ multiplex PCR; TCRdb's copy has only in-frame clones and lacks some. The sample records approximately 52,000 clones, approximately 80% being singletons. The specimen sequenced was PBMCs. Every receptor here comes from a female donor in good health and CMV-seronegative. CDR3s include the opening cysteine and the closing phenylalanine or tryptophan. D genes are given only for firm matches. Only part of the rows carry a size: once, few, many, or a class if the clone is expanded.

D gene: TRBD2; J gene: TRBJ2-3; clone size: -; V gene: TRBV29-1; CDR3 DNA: TGCAGCGTTGGTCGTAGCGGGGGAACCACAGATACGCAGTATTTT; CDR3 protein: CSVGRSGGTTDTQYF
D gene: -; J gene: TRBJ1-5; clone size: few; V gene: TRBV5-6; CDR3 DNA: TGTGCCAGCAGCTTGGACAGTAGCAATCAGCCCCAGCATTTT; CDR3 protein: CASSLDSSNQPQHF
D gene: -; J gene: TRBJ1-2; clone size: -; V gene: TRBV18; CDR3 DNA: TGTGCCAGCTCACCACGACAGGCTAACTATGGCTACACCTTC; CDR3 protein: CASSPRQANYGYTF
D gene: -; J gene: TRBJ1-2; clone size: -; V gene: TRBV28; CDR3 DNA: TGTGCCAGCGAACCCGGGACACCACTACTCTATGGCTACACCTTC; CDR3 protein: CASEPGTPLLYGYTF
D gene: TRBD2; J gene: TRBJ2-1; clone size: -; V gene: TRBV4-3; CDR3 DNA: TGCGCCAGCAGCCAAGAACTAGCGGGGAACAATGAGCAGTTCTTC; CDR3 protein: CASSQELAGNNEQFF
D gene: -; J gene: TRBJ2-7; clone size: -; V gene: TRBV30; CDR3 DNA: TGTGCCTGGAGTAGGGGGAATGGGGAGCAGTACTTC; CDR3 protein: CAWSRGNGEQYF
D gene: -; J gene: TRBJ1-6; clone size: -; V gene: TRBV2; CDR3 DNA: TGTGCCAGCAGTGATCGTACAGCCCCTAATTCACCCCTCCACTTT; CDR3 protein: CASSDRTAPNSPLHF
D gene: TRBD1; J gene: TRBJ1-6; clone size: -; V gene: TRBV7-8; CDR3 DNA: TGTGCCAGCAGCGGGGACAGGGGAGGTTCACCCCTCCACTTT; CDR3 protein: CASSGDRGGSPLHF
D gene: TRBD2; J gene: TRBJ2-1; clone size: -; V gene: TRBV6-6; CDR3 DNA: TGTGCCAGCAGCCGCACTAGCGGGAGGTCCAATGAGCAGTTCTTC; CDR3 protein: CASSRTSGRSNEQFF
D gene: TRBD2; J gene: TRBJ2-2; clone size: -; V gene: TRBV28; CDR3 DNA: TGTGCCAGCAGTCGCGGGACTAGCGACTTACCGAACACCGGGGAGCTGTTTTTT; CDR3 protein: CASSRGTSDLPNTGELFF
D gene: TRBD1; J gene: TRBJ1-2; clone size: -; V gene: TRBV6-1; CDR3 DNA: TGTGCCAGCAGTGAAGCCCCGGGACAGGGATATGGCTACACCTTC; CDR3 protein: CASSEAPGQGYGYTF
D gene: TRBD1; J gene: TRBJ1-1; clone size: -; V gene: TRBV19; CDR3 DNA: TGTGCCAGTAGTCGCCTAGAGGGACAGGTGGTACACACTGAAGCTTTCTTT; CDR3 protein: CASSRLEGQVVHTEAFF
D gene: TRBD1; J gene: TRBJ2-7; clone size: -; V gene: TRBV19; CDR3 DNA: TGTGCCAGTAGTCTCTCGGGACAGGGCCCCTACGAGCAGTACTTC; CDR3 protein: CASSLSGQGPYEQYF
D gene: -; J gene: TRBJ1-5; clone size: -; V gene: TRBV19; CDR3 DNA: TGTGCCACACTAGAGCTGAATAGCAATCAGCCCCAGCATTTT; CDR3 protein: CATLELNSNQPQHF
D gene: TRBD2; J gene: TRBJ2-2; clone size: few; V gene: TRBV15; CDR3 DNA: TGTGCCACCAGCAGGGGACTATATGACACCGGGGAGCTGTTTTTT; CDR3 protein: CATSRGLYDTGELFF
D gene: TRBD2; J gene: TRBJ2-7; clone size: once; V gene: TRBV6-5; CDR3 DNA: TGTGCCAGCAGCCGGACTAGCGGGGGGACCTACGAGCAGTACTTC; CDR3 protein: CASSRTSGGTYEQYF
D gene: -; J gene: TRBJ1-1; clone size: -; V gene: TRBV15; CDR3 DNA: TGTGCCACCAGCAGAGAGATGGAGAACGGACACCACTTT; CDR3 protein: CATSREMENGHHF
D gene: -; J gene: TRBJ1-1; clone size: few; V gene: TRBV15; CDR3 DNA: TGTGCCACCAGCAGAGGAGCCAGTCAAACGCGGGGTCGTGAAGCTTTCTTT; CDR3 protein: CATSRGASQTRGREAFF
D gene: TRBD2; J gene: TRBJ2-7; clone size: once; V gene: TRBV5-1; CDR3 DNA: TGCGCCAGCAGCTTGGCCCGGTTTAGCGGGGACTCCTACGAGCAGTACTTC; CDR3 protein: CASSLARFSGDSYEQYF
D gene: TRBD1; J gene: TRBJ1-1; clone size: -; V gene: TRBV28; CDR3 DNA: TGTGCCAGCAGTCATAAGACAGGGATCTTTAACACTGAAGCTTTCTTT; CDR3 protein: CASSHKTGIFNTEAFF
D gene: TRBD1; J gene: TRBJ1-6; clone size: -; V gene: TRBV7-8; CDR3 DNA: TGTGCCAGCAGCTTCGGACAGGGTAACTCACCCCTCCACTTT; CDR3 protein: CASSFGQGNSPLHF
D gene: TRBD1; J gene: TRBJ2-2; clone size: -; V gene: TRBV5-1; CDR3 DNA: TGCGCCAGCAGCTTGGGACAGGGAAGCACCGGGGAGCTGTTTTTT; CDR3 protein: CASSLGQGSTGELFF
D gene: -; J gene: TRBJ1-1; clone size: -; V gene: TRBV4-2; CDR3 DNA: TGTGCCAGCAGCCAAGGGGCGCGACAGAGCACTGAAGCTTTCTTT; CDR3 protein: CASSQGARQSTEAFF
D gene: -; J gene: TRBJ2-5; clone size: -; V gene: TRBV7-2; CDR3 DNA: TGTGCCAGCAGCCCACAGGGTCAACAAGAGACCCAGTACTTC; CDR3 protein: CASSPQGQQETQYF
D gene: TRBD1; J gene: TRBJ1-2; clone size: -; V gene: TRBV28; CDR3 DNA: TGTGCCAGCAGTCCCGATCGCCAGGGGGCGTTTGGCTACACCTTC; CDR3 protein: CASSPDRQGAFGYTF
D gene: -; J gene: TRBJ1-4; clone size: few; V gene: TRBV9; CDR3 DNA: TGTGCCAGCAGCTCCGGGGGGGGGCTGACTAATGAAAAACTGTTTTTT; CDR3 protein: CASSSGGGLTNEKLFF
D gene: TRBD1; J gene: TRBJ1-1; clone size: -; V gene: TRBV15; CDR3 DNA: TGTGCCACAGGGAAGGGGGCTCTGGACACTGAAGCTTTCTTT; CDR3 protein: CATGKGALDTEAFF
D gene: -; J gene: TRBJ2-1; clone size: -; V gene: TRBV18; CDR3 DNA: TGTGCCAGCTCACCACCCACCCCGCCAACTTACAATGAGCAGTTCTTC; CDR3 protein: CASSPPTPPTYNEQFF
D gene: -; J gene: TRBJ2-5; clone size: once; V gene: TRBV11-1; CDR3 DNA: TGTGCCAGCAGCTTACCGACCCGGGGGACCCAGTACTTC; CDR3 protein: CASSLPTRGTQYF
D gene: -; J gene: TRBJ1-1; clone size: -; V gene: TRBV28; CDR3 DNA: TGTGCCAGCAGTTTAGGTAGATACAGGGAAGCTTTCTTT; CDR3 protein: CASSLGRYREAFF
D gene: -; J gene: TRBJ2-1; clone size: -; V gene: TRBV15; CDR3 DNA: TGTGCCACCAGCACGAGGACTATGGGGTTGTCTGAGCAGTTCTTC; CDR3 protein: CATSTRTMGLSEQFF
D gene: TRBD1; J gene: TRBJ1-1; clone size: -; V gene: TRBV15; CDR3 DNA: TGTGCCACCAGCAGACCGGGACAGAAGAACACTGAAGCTTTCTTT; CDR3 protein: CATSRPGQKNTEAFF
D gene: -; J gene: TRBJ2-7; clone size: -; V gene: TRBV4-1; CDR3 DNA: TGCGCCAGCAGCCAAGACAGGGGTGTCTACGAGCAGTACTTC; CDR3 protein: CASSQDRGVYEQYF
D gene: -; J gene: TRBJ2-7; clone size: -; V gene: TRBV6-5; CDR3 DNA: TGTGCCGGCAGTTACTCACCCGAATCCTCCTACGAGCAGTACTTC; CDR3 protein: CAGSYSPESSYEQYF
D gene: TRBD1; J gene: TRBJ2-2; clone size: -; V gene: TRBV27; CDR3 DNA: TGTGCCAGCAGTTTAACAAACAGGGGCGCCGACACCGGGGAGCTGTTTTTT; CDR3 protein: CASSLTNRGADTGELFF
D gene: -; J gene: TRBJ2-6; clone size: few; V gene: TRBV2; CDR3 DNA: TGTGCCAGCAACTTGCAGGGCTCTGGGGCCAACGTCCTGACTTTC; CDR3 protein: CASNLQGSGANVLTF
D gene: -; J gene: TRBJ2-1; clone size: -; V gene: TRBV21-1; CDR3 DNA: TGTGCCAGCAGCAAAACCAGCGGGAGCGATCGCAATGAGCAGTTCTTC; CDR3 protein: CASSKTSGSDRNEQFF